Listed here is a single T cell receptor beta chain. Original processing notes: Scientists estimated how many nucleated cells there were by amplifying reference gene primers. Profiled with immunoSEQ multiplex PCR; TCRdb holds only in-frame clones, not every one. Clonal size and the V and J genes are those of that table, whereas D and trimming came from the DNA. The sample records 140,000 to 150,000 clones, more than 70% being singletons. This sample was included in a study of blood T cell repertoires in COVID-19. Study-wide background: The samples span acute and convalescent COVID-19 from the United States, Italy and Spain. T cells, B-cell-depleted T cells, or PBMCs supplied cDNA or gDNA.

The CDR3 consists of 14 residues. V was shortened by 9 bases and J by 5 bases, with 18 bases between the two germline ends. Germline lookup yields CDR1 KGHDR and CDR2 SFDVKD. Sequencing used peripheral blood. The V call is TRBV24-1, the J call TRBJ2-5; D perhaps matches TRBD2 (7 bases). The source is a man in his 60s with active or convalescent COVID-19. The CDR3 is CATQDRGARETQYF. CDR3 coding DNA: TGTGCCACCCAGGATCGGGGGGCTCGGGAGACCCAGTACTTC.